The clone carrying this TCR beta chain was counted between two and nine times. Antigen: not known. These data originate in a study of cytotoxic CD8 clonotypes in ibrutinib-treated CLL. Study-wide results and limits: Having risen at ibrutinib response, clonality had fallen back toward baseline by progression. Sustained-remission patients were sampled at different times than progressing patients were. Public clonotypes showed up rarely, and on treatment they shrank or held steady.

Researchers set a sequencing depth target of 1 in 200,000 to 1 in 1 million T cells. Sequencing used immunoSEQ multiplex PCR; TCRdb keeps in-frame clones, though not all of them. Of 270,000 or so clones detected, about 72% appear once; the ten largest clones hold about 6%. Sequences were derived from PBMCs, sampled at disease progression, from a patient treated with ibrutinib. This sequence was found in a human donor with chronic lymphocytic leukemia.

The CDR3 here is CASLGTGYEKLFF. CDR3 bases: TGTGCCAGCCTCGGGACAGGGTACGAAAAACTGTTTTTT. This chain uses TRBV19 with TRBJ1-4; 9 bases match TRBD1. The germline CDR1 and CDR2 sequences are LNHDA and SQIVND (reference sequence). With V trimmed by 9 bases and J by 8 bases, 7 bases remained unmatched. The CDR3 totals 13 residues.